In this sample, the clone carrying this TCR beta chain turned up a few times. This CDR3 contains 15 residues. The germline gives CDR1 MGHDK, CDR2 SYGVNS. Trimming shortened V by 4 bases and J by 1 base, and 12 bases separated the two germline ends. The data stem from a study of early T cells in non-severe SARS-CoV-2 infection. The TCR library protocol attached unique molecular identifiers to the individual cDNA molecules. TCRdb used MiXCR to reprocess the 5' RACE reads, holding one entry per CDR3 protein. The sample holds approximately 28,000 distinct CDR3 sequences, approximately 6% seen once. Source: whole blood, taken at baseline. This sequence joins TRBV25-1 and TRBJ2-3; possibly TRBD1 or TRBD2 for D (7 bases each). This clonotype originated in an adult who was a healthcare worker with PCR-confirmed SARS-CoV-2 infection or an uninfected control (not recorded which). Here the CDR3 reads CASSGAGGGTDTQYF. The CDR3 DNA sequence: TGTGCCAGCAGTGGGGCAGGGGGGGGCACAGATACGCAGTATTTT. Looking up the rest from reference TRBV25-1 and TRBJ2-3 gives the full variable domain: EADIYQTPRYLVIGTGKKITLECSQTMGHDKMYWYQQDPGMELHLIHYSYGVNSTEKGDLSSESTVSRIRTEHFPLTLESARPSHTSQYLCASSGAGGGTDTQYFGPGTRLTVL.